This is a list of T cell receptor beta chains from one sample in a study of shared clonotypes between healthy human individuals. The protocol was immunoSEQ multiplex PCR, while the TCRdb copy is restricted to in-frame clones and leaves out a portion. This table has 2 million to 3 million clones, more than 85% appearing once. The sequencing input was naive CD4+ T cells from PBMCs. These receptors came from a man aged 18-30 years in good health. Some clones in this sample may be carry-over from other donors' samples. Each CDR3 is given with its conserved first and last residue. The order of the fields is V gene, CDR3 length, D gene, J gene, clone size, CDR3 protein, CDR3 DNA. The D gene is left open where the match is weak. Size tells how often a clone was seen (once, few, many) or the class of an expanded clone, and some rows leave it out.

V gene: TRBV11-1; CDR3 length: 16; D gene: TRBD2; J gene: TRBJ2-2; clone size: .; CDR3 protein: CATKLASGSNTGELFF; CDR3 DNA: TGTGCCACCAAACTGGCTAGCGGATCGAACACCGGGGAGCTGTTTTTT
V gene: TRBV6-6; CDR3 length: 14; D gene: .; J gene: TRBJ2-7; clone size: .; CDR3 protein: CASSHKEASYEQYF; CDR3 DNA: TGTGCCAGCAGCCACAAGGAAGCCTCCTACGAGCAGTACTTC
V gene: TRBV19; CDR3 length: 15; D gene: .; J gene: TRBJ1-1; clone size: .; CDR3 protein: CASRNPGGAWAEAFF; CDR3 DNA: TGTGCCAGTAGAAACCCCGGCGGGGCATGGGCTGAAGCTTTCTTT
V gene: TRBV30; CDR3 length: 13; D gene: TRBD1; J gene: TRBJ1-5; clone size: .; CDR3 protein: CAWSGEAGGNQHF; CDR3 DNA: TGTGCCTGGAGTGGGGAGGCAGGGGGTAACCAGCATTTT
V gene: TRBV28; CDR3 length: 13; D gene: .; J gene: TRBJ2-7; clone size: .; CDR3 protein: CASSYPQAYEQYF; CDR3 DNA: TGTGCCAGCAGTTACCCCCAGGCCTACGAGCAGTACTTC
V gene: TRBV23-1; CDR3 length: 18; D gene: TRBD1; J gene: TRBJ1-5; clone size: .; CDR3 protein: CASSQSIGTGSGNQPQHF; CDR3 DNA: TGCGCCAGCAGTCAATCGATAGGGACAGGGTCGGGCAATCAGCCCCAGCATTTT
V gene: TRBV18; CDR3 length: 13; D gene: .; J gene: TRBJ2-2; clone size: once; CDR3 protein: CASSPQSTGELFF; CDR3 DNA: TGTGCCAGCTCACCACAGTCGACCGGGGAGCTGTTTTTT
V gene: TRBV28; CDR3 length: 14; D gene: .; J gene: TRBJ1-2; clone size: few; CDR3 protein: CASSLRGPWGGYTF; CDR3 DNA: TGTGCCAGCAGCCTCCGAGGGCCTTGGGGGGGCTACACCTTC
V gene: TRBV6-6; CDR3 length: 13; D gene: .; J gene: TRBJ1-1; clone size: once; CDR3 protein: CASRGRDNTEAFF; CDR3 DNA: TGTGCCAGCAGGGGCAGGGACAACACTGAAGCTTTCTTT
V gene: TRBV7-9; CDR3 length: 15; D gene: TRBD1; J gene: TRBJ2-2; clone size: once; CDR3 protein: CASSPGTGLTGELFF; CDR3 DNA: TGTGCCAGCAGCCCCGGGACAGGGCTAACCGGGGAGCTGTTTTTT
V gene: TRBV19; CDR3 length: 15; D gene: .; J gene: TRBJ2-3; clone size: .; CDR3 protein: CASRSLSRMGDTQYF; CDR3 DNA: TGTGCCAGTAGGTCACTCTCTAGGATGGGAGATACGCAGTATTTT
V gene: TRBV27; CDR3 length: 14; D gene: TRBD1; J gene: TRBJ2-7; clone size: .; CDR3 protein: CASSIQPTGFEQYF; CDR3 DNA: TGTGCCAGCAGTATACAACCGACAGGGTTCGAGCAGTACTTC
V gene: TRBV7-2; CDR3 length: 15; D gene: TRBD1; J gene: TRBJ1-2; clone size: .; CDR3 protein: CASSLSWTGGRGYTF; CDR3 DNA: TGTGCCAGCAGCTTAAGTTGGACAGGGGGTCGGGGCTACACCTTC
V gene: TRBV4-3; CDR3 length: 13; D gene: TRBD2; J gene: TRBJ2-3; clone size: .; CDR3 protein: CASSPGLANTQYF; CDR3 DNA: TGCGCCAGCAGCCCCGGACTAGCAAATACGCAGTATTTT
V gene: TRBV27; CDR3 length: 14; D gene: TRBD1; J gene: TRBJ2-7; clone size: .; CDR3 protein: CASSADRHSYEQYF; CDR3 DNA: TGTGCCAGCAGTGCGGACAGGCACTCCTACGAGCAGTACTTC
V gene: TRBV15; CDR3 length: 16; D gene: .; J gene: TRBJ2-1; clone size: .; CDR3 protein: CATLLRGVGSYNEQFF; CDR3 DNA: TGTGCCACCCTCCTGAGGGGCGTGGGGTCCTACAATGAGCAGTTCTTC
V gene: TRBV30; CDR3 length: 14; D gene: TRBD1; J gene: TRBJ2-1; clone size: .; CDR3 protein: CALRDRGFYNEQFF; CDR3 DNA: TGTGCCTTACGGGACAGGGGTTTCTACAATGAGCAGTTCTTC
V gene: TRBV15; CDR3 length: 16; D gene: TRBD1; J gene: TRBJ2-7; clone size: .; CDR3 protein: CATSRTKRDSLGEQYF; CDR3 DNA: TGTGCCACCAGCAGAACTAAAAGGGACAGTTTAGGAGAGCAGTACTTC
V gene: TRBV5-1; CDR3 length: 16; D gene: TRBD2; J gene: TRBJ2-2; clone size: .; CDR3 protein: CASSMRLAGDTGELFF; CDR3 DNA: TGCGCCAGCAGCATGAGACTAGCGGGAGACACCGGGGAGCTGTTTTTT
V gene: TRBV30; CDR3 length: 14; D gene: .; J gene: TRBJ1-1; clone size: .; CDR3 protein: CAWRPNRDGTEAFF; CDR3 DNA: TGTGCCTGGAGGCCAAACAGGGACGGGACTGAAGCTTTCTTT
V gene: TRBV27; CDR3 length: 16; D gene: .; J gene: TRBJ1-5; clone size: .; CDR3 protein: CASSRQHSYSNQPQHF; CDR3 DNA: TGTGCCAGTTCAAGACAGCATTCCTATAGCAATCAGCCCCAGCATTTT
V gene: TRBV6-1; CDR3 length: 13; D gene: .; J gene: TRBJ2-7; clone size: .; CDR3 protein: CASSESTGPEQYF; CDR3 DNA: TGTGCCAGCAGTGAATCAACAGGACCCGAGCAGTACTTC
V gene: TRBV27; CDR3 length: 12; D gene: TRBD1; J gene: TRBJ1-6; clone size: .; CDR3 protein: CATWDRNSPLHF; CDR3 DNA: TGTGCCACCTGGGACAGAAATTCACCCCTCCACTTT
V gene: TRBV28; CDR3 length: 13; D gene: TRBD2; J gene: TRBJ2-7; clone size: .; CDR3 protein: CASSLRWEGEQYF; CDR3 DNA: TGTGCCAGCAGTTTACGGTGGGAGGGAGAGCAGTACTTC
V gene: TRBV5-4; CDR3 length: 16; D gene: TRBD1; J gene: TRBJ2-1; clone size: .; CDR3 protein: CASSFVPGQGGGEQFF; CDR3 DNA: TGTGCCAGCAGCTTTGTTCCGGGACAGGGGGGTGGTGAGCAGTTCTTC
V gene: TRBV7-9; CDR3 length: 13; D gene: .; J gene: TRBJ1-2; clone size: few; CDR3 protein: CASSRSGPRGYTF; CDR3 DNA: TGTGCCAGCAGCCGGAGTGGCCCCAGGGGCTACACCTTC
V gene: TRBV5-6; CDR3 length: 17; D gene: .; J gene: TRBJ2-3; clone size: once; CDR3 protein: CASSSTFGGSGTDTQYF; CDR3 DNA: TGTGCCAGCAGCTCGACATTCGGAGGGAGTGGAACAGATACGCAGTATTTT
V gene: TRBV10-3; CDR3 length: 14; D gene: TRBD1; J gene: TRBJ2-7; clone size: .; CDR3 protein: CAISAGTGSYEQYF; CDR3 DNA: TGTGCCATCAGTGCCGGGACAGGGTCCTACGAGCAGTACTTC
V gene: TRBV6-5; CDR3 length: 12; D gene: .; J gene: TRBJ1-3; clone size: .; CDR3 protein: CATRGSGNTIYF; CDR3 DNA: TGTGCCACACGGGGCTCTGGAAACACCATATATTTT
V gene: TRBV6-6; CDR3 length: 14; D gene: .; J gene: TRBJ2-2; clone size: .; CDR3 protein: CASSLTVNTGELFF; CDR3 DNA: TGTGCCAGCAGTCTTACAGTGAACACCGGGGAGCTGTTTTTT
V gene: TRBV7-3; CDR3 length: 14; D gene: .; J gene: TRBJ1-1; clone size: .; CDR3 protein: CASSSGGGNTEAFF; CDR3 DNA: TGTGCCAGCAGCTCCGGCGGGGGAAACACTGAAGCTTTCTTT
V gene: TRBV18; CDR3 length: 15; D gene: .; J gene: TRBJ2-1; clone size: .; CDR3 protein: CASSPGLGGGDEQFF; CDR3 DNA: TGTGCCAGCTCACCCGGCCTCGGGGGAGGAGATGAGCAGTTCTTC